This TCR beta chain emerged from a study of T cell responses to AZD1222 COVID-19 vaccine. The protocol was immunoSEQ multiplex PCR, while the TCRdb copy is restricted to in-frame clones and leaves out a portion. The sample data list about 140,000 clones. CDR1 and CDR2 (germline): SNHLY, FYNNEI. V was clipped by 1 base and J by 0 bases, with 10 bases between them. The CDR3 has 15 amino acids. The TCR sequence derives from an adult in good health. Material for sequencing was peripheral blood. This chain connects TRBV2 to TRBJ2-7; D might be TRBD2 (6 bases). CDR3 in amino acids: CASSEGRRGSYEQYF. As DNA, the CDR3 is TGTGCCAGCAGTGAAGGGCGGCGGGGCTCCTACGAGCAGTACTTC.